The 21 T cell receptor beta chains listed next were all sequenced from one sample in a study of shared clonotypes between healthy human individuals. The table came from immunoSEQ multiplex PCR; TCRdb's copy has only in-frame clones and leaves some out. The sample includes roughly 2.2 million clones, under 95% of them seen just once. The sequenced sample consisted of naive CD4+ T cells from PBMCs. The subset is: CD45RA+ positively selected. The receptors derive from a man aged 18 to 35 in good health. Some clones in this sample may be carry-over from other donors' samples.

This chain connects TRBV29-1 to TRBJ2-1; D is unclear. This CDR3 comprises 12 residues. Between the trimmed V and J ends, which lost 0 bases and 6 bases, there was a span of 6 bases. Germline loops: CDR1 SQVTM, CDR2 ANQGSEA. The DNA of the CDR3 is TGCAGCGTTGAAGACAAAGGCAATGAGCAGTTCTTC. Its protein is CSVEDKGNEQFF.

The chain links TRBV5-1 to TRBJ1-1, with D tentatively TRBD1 (5 bases). V was shortened by 1 base and J by 0 bases, with 13 bases between the two germline ends. Germline V gives CDR1 SGHRS, CDR2 YFSETQ. The CDR3 has 16 amino acids. The CDR3 coding sequence is TGCGCCAGCAGCTTGTGGGGACCCCAAGTGAACACTGAAGCTTTCTTT. Protein: CASSLWGPQVNTEAFF.

This clone came up once. V gene TRBV5-1 combines with J gene TRBJ2-1, with TRBD2 matching over 7 bases. V dropped 0 bases and J dropped 5; count of bases not matched to a gene: 2. The CDR3 totals 14 residues. CDR1 and CDR2 (germline): SGHRS, YFSETQ. The chain's CDR3 is CASSLATSDNEQFF. Here the CDR3 DNA reads TGCGCCAGCAGCTTGGCCACTAGCGACAATGAGCAGTTCTTC.

The chain is built from TRBV9 and TRBJ2-5; 10 bases are shared with TRBD2. The J call may be faulty, since TRBJ2-7 better matches the DNA end. Looked up from germline, CDR1 is SGDLS and CDR2 is YYNGEE. This CDR3 is 15 amino acids long. The CDR3 reads CASSTAGTSVHEQYF. The DNA of the CDR3 is TGTGCCAGCAGCACAGCCGGGACTAGCGTCCACGAGCAGTACTTC.

V is TRBV29-1 and J is TRBJ1-2; D remains ambiguous. V dropped 4 bases and J dropped 0 bases, with 6 bases sitting between them. This CDR3 spans 12 amino acids. Germline loops: CDR1 SQVTM, CDR2 ANQGSEA. The CDR3 sequence: CSVGQTNYGYTF. The CDR3 region has the DNA TGCAGCGTTGGGCAGACTAACTATGGCTACACCTTC.

The chain is built from TRBV7-2 and TRBJ1-3, with D perhaps matching TRBD1 (5 bases). V was pared by 7 bases and J by 4 bases, with 14 bases between. The CDR3 length is 14 residues. Germline CDR1 is SGHTA and CDR2 is FQGNSA. CDR3 loop: CASTTNRGGNTIYF. CDR3 in DNA: TGTGCCAGCACGACCAACCGGGGGGGAAACACCATATATTTT.

The chain is built from TRBV14 and TRBJ2-7; 10 bases are a match to TRBD2. Germline V lookup: CDR1 SGHDN, CDR2 FVKESK. The CDR3 has 16 amino acids. V lost 4 bases to trimming and J lost 5 bases; unmatched junction nucleotides: 11. For the CDR3, the DNA is TGTGCCAGCAGCCGTAGCGGGAGGCCGCGGTTCAACGAGCAGTACTTC. Its translation: CASSRSGRPRFNEQYF.

The rearrangement joins TRBV29-1 to TRBJ1-2, with D tentatively TRBD1 (6 bases). From germline, CDR1 is SQVTM and CDR2 ANQGSEA. Trimming took off 5 bases at V and 0 bases at J, with 13 bases between the two ends. CDR3 size: 14 residues. CDR3 region: CSVRGDTANYGYTF. CDR3 DNA: TGCAGCGTTAGGGGGGACACCGCTAACTATGGCTACACCTTC.

This sequence joins TRBV27 and TRBJ1-5; 10 bases are a match to TRBD1. The CDR3 covers 17 residues. Trimming at V came to 5 bases and at J to 4 bases, leaving 11 bases not matched to a gene. The germline CDR1 and CDR2 sequences are MNHEY and SMNVEV (reference sequence). The CDR3 nucleotides are TGTGCCAGCAGTCGGGACAGGGGCCTAAAATTGAATCAGCCCCAGCATTTT. Protein product: CASSRDRGLKLNQPQHF.

The chain has TRBV11-3 and TRBJ1-1; 9 nucleotides align to TRBD1. Trimming cost V 1 base and J 10 bases; bases outside gene matches: 7. The CDR3 consists of 14 residues. Germline CDR1 SGHNT, CDR2 YENEEA. In DNA, the CDR3 is TGTGCCAGCAGCTTAGGGGGGTCGGACAGGGGAGCTTTCTTT. Its translation is CASSLGGSDRGAFF.

The rearrangement uses TRBV27 and TRBJ2-3; D possibly corresponds to TRBD2 (5 bases). The length of the CDR3 is 14 residues. Trimming stripped 8 bases from V and 2 bases from J, with 14 bases between. Germline V gene sequence: CDR1 MNHEY, CDR2 SMNVEV (reference sequence). The CDR3 DNA follows: TGTGCCAGCCAAAGGGCGGGTTTCACAGATACGCAGTATTTT. Residues: CASQRAGFTDTQYF.

The chain is built from TRBV6-5 and TRBJ2-1, with D perhaps TRBD1 (6 bases). CDR3 size: 12 residues. With 8 bases removed from V and 4 bases from J, the gap between germline ends came to 9 bases. Germline values: CDR1 MNHEY, CDR2 SVGAGI. The CDR3 DNA reads TGTGCCAGCGGGACACGATACAATGAGCAGTTCTTC. Protein product: CASGTRYNEQFF.

V gene TRBV27 combines with J gene TRBJ2-6; 10 positions match TRBD1. V trimming: 4 bases; J trimming: 4 bases; junction bases outside the gene matches: 10. This CDR3 is 18 amino acids long. CDR1 and CDR2 (germline): MNHEY, SMNVEV (reference sequence). CDR3 protein: CASSSYRDRGGGANVLTF. The CDR3 nucleotides are TGTGCCAGCAGTTCGTACCGGGACAGGGGTGGCGGGGCCAACGTCCTGACTTTC.

The gene calls are TRBV28 and TRBJ2-7, with D tentatively TRBD1 (6 bases). Trimming shortened V by 0 bases and J by 1 base, and 7 bases separated the two germline ends. CDR1 MDHEN and CDR2 SYDVKM come from the germline V gene. The CDR3 loop spans 14 amino acids. The CDR3 loop is CASSLWGASYEQYF. The CDR3 DNA is TGTGCCAGCAGTTTATGGGGGGCATCCTACGAGCAGTACTTC.

V gene TRBV12-5 combines with J gene TRBJ2-2, with 10 bases fitting TRBD2. After removal of 1 base from V and 6 bases from J, the junction contained 2 bases not matched to a gene. Germline CDR1 is LGHNT and CDR2 is FRNRAP. The CDR3 runs 15 residues. CDR3 nucleotides: TGTGCTAGTGGTTTGGAAGCGGGAGGGCCCGGGGAGCTGTTTTTT. Protein product: CASGLEAGGPGELFF.

V usage is TRBV19 and J usage is TRBJ2-7; D remains unclear. The CDR3 covers 16 residues. Trimming pared 0 bases from V and 3 bases from J, leaving 15 bases between. Germline CDR1 LNHDA, CDR2 SQIVND (reference sequence). CDR3 sequence: CASSIDVESMGYEQYF. CDR3 DNA sequence: TGTGCCAGTAGTATAGATGTCGAATCTATGGGCTACGAGCAGTACTTC.

Comments on this clone: Additional DNA sequences in this sample encode the identical CDR3. The V call is TRBV5-4, the J call TRBJ1-2; 7 nucleotides match TRBD1. From germline, CDR1 is SGHNT and CDR2 YYREEE (reference sequence). V lost 4 bases and J lost 4; bases outside the gene matches: 1. This CDR3 contains 12 residues. Written as DNA, the CDR3 is TGTGCCAGCAGCCGGGACAGCTATGGCTACACCTTC. This translates into CASSRDSYGYTF.

V usage is TRBV9 and J usage is TRBJ1-4; D gene uncertain. Trimming left V 5 bases short and J 0 bases short, with 14 bases between. The CDR3 totals 16 residues. CDR1 SGDLS and CDR2 YYNGEE come from the germline V gene. CDR3 in amino acids: CASSSRPVATNEKLFF. Written as DNA, the CDR3 is TGTGCCAGCAGTTCAAGACCCGTCGCAACTAATGAAAAACTGTTTTTT.

The chain combines TRBV19 with TRBJ1-5; D uncertain. The CDR3 sequence is 15 residues long. Trimming left V 2 bases short and J 4 bases short, with 12 bases between. The V gene's germline CDR1 is LNHDA and CDR2 SQIVND (reference sequence). As DNA, the CDR3 is TGTGCCAGTAGTATAATCTCCAGATTAAATCAGCCCCAGCATTTT. Translated, it gives CASSIISRLNQPQHF.

The chain is built from TRBV5-1 and TRBJ1-3; no clear D gene. This CDR3 is built from 17 residues. Germline V gene lookup returns CDR1 SGHRS and CDR2 YFSETQ. The V end was cut by 2 bases, the J end by 3 bases, with 18 bases between. CDR3 nucleotides: TGCGCCAGCAGCTTCGAGGGCAGCCCTGGCCTTGGAAACACCATATATTTT. Its protein is CASSFEGSPGLGNTIYF.

On this clone: Other DNA sequences in the sample encode the same CDR3. The chain couples TRBV18 to TRBJ1-2, with no clear D. Looked up from germline, CDR1 is KGHSH and CDR2 is LQKENI. This CDR3 has 13 amino acids. V lost 3 bases, J lost 1 base, and 6 bases lay in between. In nucleotides, the CDR3 is TGTGCCAGCTCACCTTCCGGTAACTATGGCTACACCTTC. Its protein product is CASSPSGNYGYTF. Full variable domain (outside the CDR3, taken from reference TRBV18 and TRBJ1-2): NAGVMQNPRHLVRRRGQEARLRCSPMKGHSHVYWYRQLPEEGLKFMVYLQKENIIDESGMPKERFSAEFPKEGPSILRIQQVVRGDSAAYFCASSPSGNYGYTFGSGTRLTVV.